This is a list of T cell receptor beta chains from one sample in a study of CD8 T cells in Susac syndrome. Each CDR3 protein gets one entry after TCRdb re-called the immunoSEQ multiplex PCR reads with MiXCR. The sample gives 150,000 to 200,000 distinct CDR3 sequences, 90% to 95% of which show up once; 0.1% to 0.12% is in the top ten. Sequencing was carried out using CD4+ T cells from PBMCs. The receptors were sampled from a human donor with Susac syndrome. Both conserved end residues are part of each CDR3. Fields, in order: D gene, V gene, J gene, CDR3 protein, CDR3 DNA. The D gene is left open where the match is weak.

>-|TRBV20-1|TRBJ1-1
CSARLRREQEAFF
TGCAGTGCTAGACTACGTCGCGAGCAGGAAGCTTTCTTT
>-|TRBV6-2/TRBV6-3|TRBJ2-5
CASSTPIGRTHQGETQYF
TGTGCCAGCAGTACCCCCATAGGCCGGACACATCAGGGGGAGACCCAGTACTTC
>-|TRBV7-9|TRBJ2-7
CASSLGGTEGEQYF
TGTGCCAGCAGCTTAGGGGGGACTGAGGGGGAGCAGTACTTC
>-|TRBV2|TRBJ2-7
CASRGTRAAGSYEQYF
TGTGCCAGCAGGGGGACCCGCGCTGCGGGCTCCTACGAGCAGTACTTC
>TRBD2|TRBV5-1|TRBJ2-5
CASMKTSAETQYF
TGCGCCAGCATGAAAACTAGCGCGGAGACCCAGTACTTC
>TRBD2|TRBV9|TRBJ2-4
CASTRGESLDKNIQYF
TGTGCCAGCACCCGGGGGGAGAGCTTAGACAAAAACATTCAGTACTTC
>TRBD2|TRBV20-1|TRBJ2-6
CSASSQERGASGANVLTF
TGCAGTGCTAGTTCCCAGGAGCGGGGGGCGTCAGGGGCCAACGTCCTGACTTTC
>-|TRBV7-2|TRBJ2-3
CASSRSGRGDTQYF
TGTGCCAGCAGCCGGTCGGGCCGGGGAGATACGCAGTATTTT
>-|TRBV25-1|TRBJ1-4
CASSDWGNEKLFF
TGTGCCAGCAGTGATTGGGGTAATGAAAAACTGTTTTTT
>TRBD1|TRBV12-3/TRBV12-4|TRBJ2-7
CASSLGAGGLYEQYF
TGTGCCAGCAGTTTGGGGGCAGGGGGCTTATACGAGCAGTACTTC
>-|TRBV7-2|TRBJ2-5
CASSFNQGVETQYF
TGTGCCAGCAGCTTCAACCAGGGTGTAGAGACCCAGTACTTC
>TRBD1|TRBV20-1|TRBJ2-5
CSARDWGTAEETQYF
TGCAGTGCTAGAGATTGGGGGACAGCCGAGGAGACCCAGTACTTC
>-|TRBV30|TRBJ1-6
CAWSVGGGLHF
TGTGCCTGGAGTGTGGGGGGCGGTCTCCACTTT
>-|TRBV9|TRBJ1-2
CASSVEDSGSYGYTF
TGTGCCAGCAGCGTAGAGGACAGTGGATCCTATGGCTACACCTTC
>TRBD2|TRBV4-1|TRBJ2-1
CASSQNPSSGGLYNEQFF
TGCGCCAGCAGCCAAAACCCGTCTAGCGGGGGCCTTTACAATGAGCAGTTCTTC
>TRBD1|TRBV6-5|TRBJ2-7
CASSYHLGQGAAYEQYF
TGTGCCAGCAGTTACCACTTGGGACAGGGGGCGGCCTACGAGCAGTACTTC
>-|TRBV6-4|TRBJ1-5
CASSAQADQPQHF
TGTGCCAGCAGTGCTCAGGCGGATCAGCCCCAGCATTTT
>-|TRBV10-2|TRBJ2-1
CASSVSGLNEQFF
TGCGCCAGCAGTGTGAGCGGCCTCAATGAGCAGTTCTTC
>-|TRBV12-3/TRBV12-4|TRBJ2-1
CASSFRGGYNEQFF
TGTGCCAGCAGTTTCAGGGGGGGCTACAATGAGCAGTTCTTC
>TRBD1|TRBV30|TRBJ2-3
CAWKQGASTDTQYF
TGTGCCTGGAAACAGGGGGCAAGCACAGATACGCAGTATTTT
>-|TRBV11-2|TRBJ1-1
CASSLVTWTAEAFF
TGTGCCAGCAGCTTAGTCACGTGGACGGCTGAAGCTTTCTTT
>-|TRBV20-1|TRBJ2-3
CSASSVRAADTQYF
TGCAGTGCTAGCAGTGTTCGGGCGGCAGATACGCAGTATTTT
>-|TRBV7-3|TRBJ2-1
CASSSGREQFF
TGTGCCAGCAGCTCCGGTCGTGAGCAGTTCTTC
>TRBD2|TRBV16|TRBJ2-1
CASSQLRTSYNEQFF
TGTGCCAGCAGCCAATTACGGACTAGTTACAATGAGCAGTTCTTC
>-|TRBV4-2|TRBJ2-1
CASSQGGGYNEQFF
TGTGCCAGCAGCCAGGGCGGTGGCTACAATGAGCAGTTCTTC
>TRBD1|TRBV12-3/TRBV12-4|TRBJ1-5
CASSLTGATPNRPQHF
TGTGCCAGCAGTCTTACAGGGGCCACCCCGAATCGGCCCCAGCATTTT
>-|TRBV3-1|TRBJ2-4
CASSTQVAKNIQYF
TGTGCCAGCAGCACACAGGTAGCCAAAAACATTCAGTACTTC
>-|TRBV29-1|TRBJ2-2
CSVPTAANTGELFF
TGCAGCGTCCCGACAGCCGCGAACACCGGGGAGCTGTTTTTT
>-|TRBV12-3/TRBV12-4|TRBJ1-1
CASSLIGPLGAFF
TGTGCCAGCAGTCTGATCGGGCCCCTCGGAGCTTTCTTT
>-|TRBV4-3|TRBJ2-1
CASSQTRGAGEQFF
TGCGCCAGCAGCCAGACCCGAGGGGCAGGGGAGCAGTTCTTC
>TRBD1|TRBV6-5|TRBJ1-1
CASSPPLTGVTEAFF
TGTGCCAGCAGTCCCCCCCTGACAGGGGTGACTGAAGCTTTCTTT